The TCR beta chain described here comes from a study of T cell responses to AZD1222 COVID-19 vaccine. Study summary: Doses given second, at about 4 or about 12 weeks, were pooled.

For this clone: Its antigen is not known.

TCRdb's copy holds only in-frame clones and misses some; the assay was immunoSEQ multiplex PCR. The sample yields roughly 160,000 clones, 85% to 95% seen once. Study-level results: Rises in breadth and depth of Spike-specific TCRs came after two AZD1222 doses.

Per the germline V gene, CDR1 is SGDLS and CDR2 is YYNGEE. This CDR3 is built from 14 residues. J was trimmed by 5 bases and V by 2 bases; bases with no gene match: 2. This specimen was peripheral blood, taken on day 0 of AZD1222 vaccination. The chain links TRBV9 to TRBJ2-3; 10 nucleotides align to TRBD2. This sequence was found in an adult in good health. The CDR3 here is CASSVEREGDTQYF. CDR3 nucleotides: TGTGCCAGCAGCGTCGAGCGGGAGGGAGATACGCAGTATTTT.